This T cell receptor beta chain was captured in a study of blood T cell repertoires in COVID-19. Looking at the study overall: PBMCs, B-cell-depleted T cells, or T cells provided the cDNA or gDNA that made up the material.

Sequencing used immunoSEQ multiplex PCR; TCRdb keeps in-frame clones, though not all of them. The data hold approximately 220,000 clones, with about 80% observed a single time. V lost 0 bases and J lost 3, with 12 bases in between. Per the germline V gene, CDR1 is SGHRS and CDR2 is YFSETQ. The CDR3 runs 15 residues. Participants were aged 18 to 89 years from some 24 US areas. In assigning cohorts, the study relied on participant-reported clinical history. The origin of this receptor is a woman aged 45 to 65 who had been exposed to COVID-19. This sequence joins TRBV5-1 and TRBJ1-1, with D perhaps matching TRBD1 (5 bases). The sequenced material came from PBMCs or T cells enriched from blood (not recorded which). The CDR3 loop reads CASSLGPSGDTEAFF. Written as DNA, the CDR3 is TGCGCCAGCAGCTTGGGCCCCTCGGGGGACACTGAAGCTTTCTTT.